The 20 T cell receptor beta chains below all came from one sample that was sequenced in a study of T cell clonotyping in hematopoietic cell transplantation. This sample's time point: recipient sample about 28 days before transplant, after cytoreduction. Some clones are missing from TCRdb's copy, which holds only in-frame ones; the method was immunoSEQ multiplex PCR. Of roughly 28,000 clones detected, roughly 91% appear once; the ten largest clones hold 2% to 2.5%. The sample consisted of peripheral blood mononuclear cells, taken before stem cell transplant. The receptors here all came from a man aged 50-59 years with acute myeloid leukemia. Some clones in this sample may be carry-over from other donors' samples.

This clone appeared once. The V call is TRBV6-4, the J call TRBJ2-1, with D perhaps matching TRBD1 (6 bases). The V gene lost 3 bases and the J gene lost 0 bases, with 9 bases spanning the gap. Germline CDR1 MRHNA, CDR2 SNTAGT. The CDR3 covers 15 residues. The CDR3 DNA sequence: TGTGCCAGCAGTGAAGACAGGAGCTCCTACAATGAGCAGTTCTTC. Its protein product is CASSEDRSSYNEQFF.

The V and J genes are TRBV30 and TRBJ1-2, with D perhaps TRBD1 (5 bases). The V end lost 0 bases, the J end lost 4 bases, and 9 bases lay between the germline ends. Germline V lookup: CDR1 GTSNPN, CDR2 SVGIG (reference sequence). The CDR3 spans 13 residues. CDR3 nucleotides: TGTGCCTGGAGTGTATCTGGGGGCTATGGCTACACCTTC. This translates into CAWSVSGGYGYTF.

The chain links TRBV28 to TRBJ1-2, with D maybe TRBD1 (6 bases). Looked up from germline, CDR1 is MDHEN and CDR2 is SYDVKM. CDR3 size: 16 residues. With 5 bases removed from V and 4 bases from J, the gap between germline ends came to 20 bases. CDR3 nucleotide sequence: TGTGCCAGCAGTCAACCCCTGGGGGCGGAGAGCTATGGCTACACCTTC. Its translation: CASSQPLGAESYGYTF.

The rearrangement joins TRBV6-5 to TRBJ1-6; 11 bases are a match to TRBD1. Trimming took 5 bases from V and 11 from J; bases not matched to a gene: 2. The CDR3 contains 13 residues. CDR1 is MNHEY and CDR2 is SVGAGI in the germline V gene. CDR3 region: CASSRGQGAPLHF. The CDR3 DNA is TGTGCCAGCAGTAGGGGACAGGGGGCACCCCTCCACTTT.

The chain carries TRBV29-1 and TRBJ1-1, with 7 bases fitting TRBD1. V was pared by 0 bases and J by 7 bases, with 11 bases of the junction left unmatched. CDR1 is SQVTM, CDR2 ANQGSEA, per germline. This CDR3 spans 15 amino acids. This CDR3 reads CSVEERGGGIGEAFF. CDR3 bases: TGCAGCGTTGAAGAGCGTGGAGGGGGCATAGGTGAAGCTTTCTTT. Looking up the rest from reference TRBV29-1 and TRBJ1-1 gives the full variable domain: SAVISQKPSRDICQRGTSLTIQCQVDSQVTMMFWYRQQPGQSLTLIATANQGSEATYESGFVIDKFPISRPNLTFSTLTVSNMSPEDSSIYLCSVEERGGGIGEAFFGQGTRLTVV.

The V gene is TRBV7-2, the J gene TRBJ2-7; D not resolved. In germline, CDR1 is SGHTA, CDR2 FQGNSA. Trimming removed 1 base from V and 3 bases from J, with 7 bases in between. The CDR3 loop spans 13 amino acids. This CDR3 reads CASSLVPGYEQYF. DNA of the CDR3: TGTGCCAGCAGCTTAGTGCCGGGCTACGAGCAGTACTTC.

The V and J genes are TRBV5-6 and TRBJ2-3; 8 bases map to TRBD2. Germline values: CDR1 SGHDT, CDR2 YYEEEE. This CDR3 is 15 amino acids long. V lost 4 bases and J lost 6; bases outside the gene matches: 10. The CDR3 DNA reads TGTGCCAGCAGCCCCCCGACCGGGGGGGGTGATACGCAGTATTTT. It is translated as CASSPPTGGGDTQYF.

The chain combines TRBV25-1 with TRBJ2-4; D is undetermined. The V gene's germline CDR1 is MGHDK and CDR2 SYGVNS. This CDR3 comprises 16 residues. The ends were cut back, 3 bases at V and 0 bases at J, with 12 bases in the middle. Written as DNA, the CDR3 is TGTGCCAGCAGTGAGTCAGGTAGATTAGCCAAAAACATTCAGTACTTC. Amino acids: CASSESGRLAKNIQYF.

This clone appeared a single time. This chain joins TRBV19 and TRBJ1-1; TRBD1 agrees at 7 bases. Germline V gives CDR1 LNHDA, CDR2 SQIVND (reference sequence). The ends lost 6 bases at V and 5 bases at J; junction bases unmatched: 6. CDR3 length equals 13 residues. The CDR3 loop reads CASRPGGQTEAFF. CDR3 coding DNA: TGTGCCAGTAGGCCAGGGGGGCAAACTGAAGCTTTCTTT. The complete variable domain, with remaining parts taken from reference TRBV19 and TRBJ1-1, reads DGGITQSPKYLFRKEGQNVTLSCEQNLNHDAMYWYRQDPGQGLRLIYYSQIVNDFQKGDIAEGYSVSREKKESFPLTVTSAQKNPTAFYLCASRPGGQTEAFFGQGTRLTVV.

The rearrangement links TRBV7-2 to TRBJ2-2; a weak D match, TRBD2 (6 bases). V was clipped by 4 bases and J by 6 bases, with 12 bases between them. CDR1 and CDR2 from the germline V gene are SGHTA and FQGNSA. The CDR3 runs 14 residues. Here the CDR3 reads CASSSPGTPGELFF. CDR3 DNA: TGTGCCAGCAGCTCACCCGGGACTCCCGGGGAGCTGTTTTTT.

The chain carries TRBV9 and TRBJ2-7; 10 positions match TRBD1. The CDR3 totals 14 residues. V lost 1 base to trimming and J lost 6 bases; unmatched junction nucleotides: 4. The germline gives CDR1 SGDLS, CDR2 YYNGEE. The CDR3 nucleotides are TGTGCCAGCAGCGTATTAGGACAGGGGGGCGAGCAGTACTTC. Protein: CASSVLGQGGEQYF.

This clone appeared a single time. This chain connects TRBV27 to TRBJ1-2; no definite D call. This CDR3 has 13 residues. The germline V gene has CDR1 MNHEY and CDR2 SMNVEV (reference sequence). V was pared by 5 bases and J by 4 bases, with 11 bases between. The CDR3 nucleotides read TGTGCCAGCAGTAACGGGCCCTCCTATGGCTACACCTTC. Translated: CASSNGPSYGYTF.

This rearrangement joins TRBV30 to TRBJ1-5; tentatively, D is TRBD1 (5 bases). The V end lost 0 bases, the J end lost 4 bases, and 13 bases lay between the germline ends. Germline V lookup: CDR1 GTSNPN, CDR2 SVGIG (reference sequence). The CDR3 spans 15 residues. CDR3 sequence reads: CAWSVRTGKNQPQHF. The CDR3 DNA reads TGTGCCTGGAGTGTACGAACAGGCAAGAATCAGCCCCAGCATTTT.

The chain uses TRBV19 and TRBJ2-2; a weak D match, TRBD2 (5 bases). The CDR3 totals 15 residues. Germline assignment: CDR1 LNHDA and CDR2 SQIVND (reference sequence). The V end lost 3 bases, the J end lost 4 bases, and 12 bases lay between the germline ends. The CDR3 nucleotides read TGTGCCAGTAGTATTAGAGGGTCTGGCACCGGGGAGCTGTTTTTT. As protein: CASSIRGSGTGELFF.

DNA for the CDR3: TGTGCCAGCAGCGTAGGAACTAGCGGGGGAAAGCAGTTCTTC. Protein sequence: CASSVGTSGGKQFF. The gene calls are TRBV9 and TRBJ2-1; 11 bases line up with TRBD2. Trimming cost V 0 bases and J 11 bases; bases outside gene matches: 4. There are 14 residues in the CDR3. Per the germline V gene, CDR1 is SGDLS and CDR2 is YYNGEE.

The chain joins TRBV4-3 to TRBJ1-2; TRBD1 is a possible D gene (5 bases). The length of the CDR3 is 14 residues. The V end lost 0 bases, the J end lost 7 bases, and 12 bases lay between the germline ends. Germline V lookup: CDR1 LGHNA, CDR2 YSLEER. This chain's CDR3 is CASSQDNKGRGYTF. CDR3 DNA: TGCGCCAGCAGCCAAGACAATAAGGGACGTGGCTACACCTTC.

CDR3 residues: CASSLLGGDHQPQHF. CDR3 sequence (DNA): TGTGCCAGCAGTTTATTGGGGGGGGATCATCAGCCCCAGCATTTT. V usage is TRBV28 and J usage is TRBJ1-5; D might be TRBD1 (5 bases). Trimming removed 1 base from V and 5 bases from J, with 12 bases in between. Germline CDR1 reads MDHEN; CDR2 reads SYDVKM. CDR3 size: 15 residues.

The J gene is TRBJ1-2, the V gene TRBV2; D not resolved. Trimming took off 8 bases at V and 4 bases at J, with 8 bases between the two ends. This CDR3 contains 11 residues. The germline V gene has CDR1 SNHLY and CDR2 FYNNEI. The CDR3 loop reads CASGPGYGYTF. The CDR3 DNA reads TGTGCCAGCGGGCCGGGCTATGGCTACACCTTC.

This chain links TRBV28 with TRBJ2-3; TRBD1 might be the D (6 bases). The CDR3 runs to 16 residues. The ends were cut back, 6 bases at V and 0 bases at J, with 16 bases in the middle. Germline V lookup: CDR1 MDHEN, CDR2 SYDVKM. The CDR3 region is CASSSPGQISTDTQYF. The CDR3 region has the DNA TGTGCCAGCAGCTCCCCTGGACAGATTAGCACAGATACGCAGTATTTT.

The chain links TRBV5-1 to TRBJ2-7; D is perhaps TRBD2 (6 bases). Trimming left V 4 bases short and J 8 bases short, with 10 bases between. The CDR3 length is 11 residues. Germline values: CDR1 SGHRS, CDR2 YFSETQ. The CDR3 reads CASSEGLQQYF. In nucleotides, the CDR3 is TGCGCCAGCAGCGAGGGACTCCAGCAGTACTTC.